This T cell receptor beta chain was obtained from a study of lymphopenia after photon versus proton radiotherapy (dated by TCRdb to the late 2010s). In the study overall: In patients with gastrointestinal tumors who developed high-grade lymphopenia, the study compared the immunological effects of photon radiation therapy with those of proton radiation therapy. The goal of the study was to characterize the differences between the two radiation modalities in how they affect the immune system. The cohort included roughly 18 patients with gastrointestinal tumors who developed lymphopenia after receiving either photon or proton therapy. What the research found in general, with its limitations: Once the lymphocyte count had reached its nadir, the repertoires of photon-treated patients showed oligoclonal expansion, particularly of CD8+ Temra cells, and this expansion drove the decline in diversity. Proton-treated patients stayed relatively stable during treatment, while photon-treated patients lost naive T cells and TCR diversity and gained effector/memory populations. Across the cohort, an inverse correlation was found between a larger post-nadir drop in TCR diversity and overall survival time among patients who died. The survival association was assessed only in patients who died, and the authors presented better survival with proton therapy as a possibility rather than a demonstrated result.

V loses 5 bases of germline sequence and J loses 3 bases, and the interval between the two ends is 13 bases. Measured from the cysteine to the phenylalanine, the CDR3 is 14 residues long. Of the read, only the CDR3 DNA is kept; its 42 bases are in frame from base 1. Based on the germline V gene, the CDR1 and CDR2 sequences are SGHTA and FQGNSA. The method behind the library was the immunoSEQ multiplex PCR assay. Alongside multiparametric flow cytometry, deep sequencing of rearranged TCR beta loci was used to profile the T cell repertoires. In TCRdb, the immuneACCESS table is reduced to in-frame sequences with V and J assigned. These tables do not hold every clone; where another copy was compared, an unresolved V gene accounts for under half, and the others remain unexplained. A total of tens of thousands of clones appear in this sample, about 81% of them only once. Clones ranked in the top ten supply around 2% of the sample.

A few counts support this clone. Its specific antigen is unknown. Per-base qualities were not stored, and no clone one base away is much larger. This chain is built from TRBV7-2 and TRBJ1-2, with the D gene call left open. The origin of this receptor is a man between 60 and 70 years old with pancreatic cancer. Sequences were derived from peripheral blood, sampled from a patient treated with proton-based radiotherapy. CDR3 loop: CASSPEFGDYGYTF. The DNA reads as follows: TGTGCCAGCAGCCCGGAGTTTGGGGACTATGGCTACACCTTC. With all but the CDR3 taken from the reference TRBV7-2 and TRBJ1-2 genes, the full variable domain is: GAGVSQSPSNKVTEKGKDVELRCDPISGHTALYWYRQSLGQGLEFLIYFQGNSAPDKSGLPSDRFSAERTGGSVSTLTIQRTQQEDSAVYLCASSPEFGDYGYTFGSGTRLTVV.